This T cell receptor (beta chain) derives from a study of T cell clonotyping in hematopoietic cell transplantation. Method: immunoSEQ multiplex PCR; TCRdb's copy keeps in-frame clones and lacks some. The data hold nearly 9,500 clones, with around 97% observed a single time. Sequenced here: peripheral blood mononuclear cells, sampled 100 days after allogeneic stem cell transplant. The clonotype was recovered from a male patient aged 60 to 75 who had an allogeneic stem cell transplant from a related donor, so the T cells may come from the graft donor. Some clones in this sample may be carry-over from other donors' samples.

The CDR3, as DNA: TGTGCCAGCGGTGGTTTGGACGAGCAGTACTTC. It codes for CASGGLDEQYF. This rearrangement joins TRBV28 to TRBJ2-7, with D uncertain. Germline CDR1 and CDR2: MDHEN and SYDVKM. The CDR3 is 11 amino acids. Trimming left V 8 bases short and J 5 bases short, with 10 bases between. The whole variable domain, filled in from reference TRBV28 and TRBJ2-7, reads DVKVTQSSRYLVKRTGEKVFLECVQDMDHENMFWYRQDPGLGLRLIYFSYDVKMKEKGDIPEGYSVSREKKERFSLILESASTNQTSMYLCASGGLDEQYFGPGTRLTVT.